The clone carrying this TCR beta chain was counted once. These data come from a study of control samples from healthy donors and cancer patients. The protocol was immunoSEQ multiplex PCR, while the TCRdb copy is restricted to in-frame clones and leaves out a portion. The sample records roughly 400,000 clones, about 93% being singletons. Germline CDR1 and CDR2: SGHAT and FQNNGV. The CDR3 length is 14 residues. Deletions cut 0 bases from V and 1 base from J, with 6 bases between. This receptor was identified in a man aged 40-49 years with head and neck cancer. Sequenced input: PBMCs. The rearrangement uses TRBV11-2 and TRBJ1-1; no reliable D call. CDR3 nucleotide sequence: TGTGCCAGCAGCTTAGAGTCCCCGAACACTGAAGCTTTCTTT. Translating it yields CASSLESPNTEAFF.